The 31 T cell receptor beta chains listed next were all sequenced from one sample in a study of shared clonotypes between healthy human individuals. The table came from immunoSEQ multiplex PCR; TCRdb's copy has only in-frame clones and leaves some out. This sample carries some 480,000 clones, less than 80% of them seen once, and the ten largest clones take approximately 12%. What was sequenced was PBMCs. Receptors were obtained from a woman in her thirties or forties in good health. Some clones in this sample may be carry-over from other donors' samples.

This rearrangement joins TRBV5-1 to TRBJ1-2, with 7 bases identical to TRBD1. V was pared by 6 bases and J by 4 bases, with 12 bases of the junction left unmatched. Germline loops: CDR1 SGHRS, CDR2 YFSETQ. There are 15 residues in the CDR3. The CDR3 spells CASTRSEGQRYGYTF. The CDR3 bases are TGCGCCAGCACCCGTTCCGAGGGACAGCGCTATGGCTACACCTTC.

The genes are TRBV6-1 and TRBJ1-4, with a weak D call TRBD1 (6 bases). The CDR3 length is 16 residues. Germline CDR1 is MNHNS and CDR2 is SASEGT. V was cut by 4 bases and J by 5 bases, with 17 bases left in between. Written as DNA, the CDR3 is TGTGCCAGCAGTGGCGGAAGGGGGAGGGGAAATGAAAAACTGTTTTTT. It codes for CASSGGRGRGNEKLFF.

The rearrangement links TRBV5-1 to TRBJ2-2; D possibly corresponds to TRBD2 (5 bases). The CDR3 is 16 residues long. Germline V gives CDR1 SGHRS, CDR2 YFSETQ. V shed 0 bases and J shed 3 bases, with 12 bases lying between them. The CDR3 sequence: CASSLAPAGDTGELFF. CDR3 coding DNA: TGCGCCAGCAGCTTGGCCCCGGCGGGTGACACCGGGGAGCTGTTTTTT.

The chain links TRBV6-1 to TRBJ1-2, with TRBD1 matching over 10 bases. The V gene end was trimmed by 2 bases and the J gene end by 2 bases; junction bases not matched to a gene: 14. This CDR3 is built from 19 residues. Germline assignment: CDR1 MNHNS and CDR2 SASEGT. The CDR3 DNA sequence: TGTGCCAGCAGTGAATGGCATGGGACAGGGGCGTCAAGGAACTATGGCTACACCTTC. Translation gives CASSEWHGTGASRNYGYTF.

The chain carries TRBV7-3 and TRBJ1-2, with D hard to call. CDR3 size: 14 residues. V was pared by 0 bases and J by 8 bases, with 13 bases between. Germline CDR1 reads SGHTA; CDR2 reads FQGTGA. CDR3 protein: CASSLTRTGRGYTF. CDR3 in DNA: TGTGCCAGCAGCTTAACTAGGACCGGACGGGGCTACACCTTC.

The chain is built from TRBV7-2 and TRBJ2-3, with 7 bases fitting TRBD1. Per germline, CDR1 SGHTA and CDR2 FQGNSA. V was clipped by 5 bases and J by 2 bases; unmatched bases: 7. The CDR3 sequence is 15 residues long. The CDR3 DNA reads TGTGCCAGCAGCCTAATGGGACAGAACACAGATACGCAGTATTTT. Translated, it gives CASSLMGQNTDTQYF.

For the CDR3, the DNA is TGCGCCAGCAGCCAAGATACCCGGGAGTATCTAGATACGCAGTATTTT. Residues: CASSQDTREYLDTQYF. The gene calls are TRBV4-1 and TRBJ2-3; D might be TRBD2 (6 bases). Germline V gives CDR1 MGHRA, CDR2 YSYEKL. Trimming stripped 0 bases from V and 5 bases from J, with 15 bases between. This CDR3 contains 16 residues.

J is TRBJ1-2 and V is TRBV7-3; the D gene is possibly TRBD1 (5 bases). The CDR3 covers 14 residues. V lost 5 bases to trimming and J lost 8 bases, with 18 bases between them. The germline V gene encodes CDR1 SGHTA and CDR2 FQGTGA. The CDR3 region has the DNA TGTGCCAGCAGCGCCACCGACAGTCCCGGGGGCTACACCTTC. Translating gives CASSATDSPGGYTF.

The gene calls are TRBV5-1 and TRBJ2-3, with a weak D call TRBD1 (6 bases). This CDR3 contains 14 residues. V was cut by 0 bases and J by 3 bases, with 8 bases left in between. CDR1 and CDR2 (germline): SGHRS, YFSETQ. The CDR3 DNA is TGCGCCAGCAGCTTGGACAGGGTGACAGATACGCAGTATTTT. The encoded protein is CASSLDRVTDTQYF.

This clone was counted once. This chain joins TRBV19 and TRBJ2-7; 8 bases match TRBD1. V lost 6 bases and J lost 5; bases outside the gene matches: 9. The CDR3 is 14 residues long. Germline V gene lookup returns CDR1 LNHDA and CDR2 SQIVND (reference sequence). CDR3 DNA sequence: TGTGCCAGTAGGCCTCGGGACAGGTCCAACGAGCAGTACTTC. As protein: CASRPRDRSNEQYF.

V and J are TRBV5-4 and TRBJ2-5, with D possibly being TRBD1 or TRBD2 (5 bases each). CDR1 SGHNT and CDR2 YYREEE come from the germline V gene (reference sequence). The CDR3 contains 14 residues. V shed 4 bases and J shed 5 bases, with 15 bases lying between them. The CDR3 spells CASSPQWGSETQYF. The CDR3 DNA reads TGTGCCAGCAGCCCCCAGTGGGGGTCTGAGACCCAGTACTTC.

The chain is built from TRBV9 and TRBJ2-2; 8 bases agree with TRBD1. The CDR3 has 15 residues. Looked up from germline, CDR1 is SGDLS and CDR2 is YYNGEE. Trimming took 1 base from V and 5 from J; bases not matched to a gene: 4. CDR3 sequence reads: CASSVWDRSTGELFF. In nucleotides, the CDR3 is TGTGCCAGCAGCGTATGGGACAGGTCGACCGGGGAGCTGTTTTTT.

Written as DNA, the CDR3 is TGTGCCAGTAGTAAGGGGACAGCGGGTCAGCCCCAGCATTTT. This encodes CASSKGTAGQPQHF. This chain links TRBV19 with TRBJ1-5; TRBD1 matches 7 bases. This CDR3 is built from 14 residues. V shed 4 bases and J 6 bases; nucleotides not matched to a gene: 6. Germline V CDR1 and CDR2: LNHDA, SQIVND (reference sequence).

The V call is TRBV10-2, the J call TRBJ2-1, with 9 bases matching TRBD2. Germline V lookup: CDR1 WSHSY, CDR2 SAAADI. Trimming removed 7 bases from V and 10 bases from J; junction bases left unmatched: 11. The CDR3 consists of 14 residues. In DNA form, the CDR3 reads TGCGCCAGCACCACCCCCCTAGCGGGATACGAGCAGTTCTTC. It is translated as CASTTPLAGYEQFF.

For the CDR3, the DNA is TGTGCCAGTAGTATAGGCACAGGTCTTCTATACAATGAGCAGTTCTTC. Its translation: CASSIGTGLLYNEQFF. The genes are TRBV19 and TRBJ2-1; the D gene is possibly TRBD1 (5 bases). From germline, CDR1 is LNHDA and CDR2 SQIVND (reference sequence). V was shortened by 1 base and J by 4 bases, with 14 bases between the two germline ends. This CDR3 has 16 residues.

The V and J genes are TRBV29-1 and TRBJ2-3; D is unresolved. The germline gives CDR1 SQVTM, CDR2 ANQGSEA. The CDR3 totals 10 residues. V lost 4 bases and J lost 7, with 6 bases in between. CDR3: CSVATYTQYF. The CDR3 DNA sequence: TGCAGCGTTGCTACCTATACGCAGTATTTT.

This chain joins TRBV5-1 and TRBJ2-2, with D hard to call. Germline lookup yields CDR1 SGHRS and CDR2 YFSETQ. Trimming took off 2 bases at V and 4 bases at J, with 9 bases between the two ends. This CDR3 comprises 14 residues. CDR3 loop: CASSFQEATGELFF. The CDR3 DNA reads as TGCGCCAGCAGCTTTCAGGAAGCCACCGGGGAGCTGTTTTTT.

This chain uses TRBV10-2 with TRBJ2-3, with D possibly matching TRBD2 (6 bases). The CDR3 is made up of 16 amino acids. Trimming removed 3 bases at V and 2 bases at J, with 15 bases between. Germline V gene sequence: CDR1 WSHSY, CDR2 SAAADI. The CDR3 spells CASSDDSGAYTDTQYF. DNA of the CDR3: TGCGCCAGCAGTGATGACTCGGGAGCGTACACAGATACGCAGTATTTT.

This clone was seen only once. The chain joins TRBV5-1 to TRBJ2-7; 11 positions agree with TRBD1. Germline values: CDR1 SGHRS, CDR2 YFSETQ. The CDR3 loop spans 15 amino acids. Trimming cost V 4 bases and J 2 bases; bases outside gene matches: 5. CDR3 bases: TGCGCCAGCAGCGCGGGACAGGGGGGTACCTACGAGCAGTACTTC. Its translation is CASSAGQGGTYEQYF.

This chain joins TRBV11-1 and TRBJ2-5; TRBD2 matches 12 bases. The length of the CDR3 is 16 residues. Germline CDR1 and CDR2: SGHAT and FQDESV (reference sequence). V shed 5 bases, J shed 5 bases, and the junction held 9 bases outside the gene matches. CDR3 loop: CASSPPSGRAVETQYF. The CDR3 coding sequence is TGTGCCAGCAGCCCCCCTAGCGGGAGGGCCGTGGAGACCCAGTACTTC.

As regards this clone: In the same sample, other DNA sequences code for this CDR3. V usage is TRBV2 and J usage is TRBJ2-3, with D unclear. The V gene lost 2 bases and the J gene lost 4 bases, with 4 bases spanning the gap. CDR3 length: 12 residues. Germline values: CDR1 SNHLY, CDR2 FYNNEI. CDR3 DNA: TGTGCCAGCAGTGAAAGAGCAGATACGCAGTATTTT. It is translated as CASSERADTQYF.

This clone appeared a few times. The rearrangement links TRBV5-1 to TRBJ1-2, with 8 bases matching TRBD1. In germline, CDR1 is SGHRS, CDR2 YFSETQ. V was clipped by 1 base and J by 9 bases; unmatched bases: 8. This CDR3 is built from 14 residues. The CDR3 region has the DNA TGCGCCAGCAGCTTGTCCGGACAGGGCGGCAGCTACACCTTC. It is translated as CASSLSGQGGSYTF. The full variable domain, with the rest looked up from reference TRBV5-1 and TRBJ1-2, is KAGVTQTPRYLIKTRGQQVTLSCSPISGHRSVSWYQQTPGQGLQFLFEYFSETQRNKGNFPGRFSGRQFSNSRSEMNVSTLELGDSALYLCASSLSGQGGSYTFGSGTRLTVV.

This chain joins TRBV5-4 and TRBJ2-7; D might be TRBD2 (6 bases). The V end was cut by 7 bases, the J end by 2 bases, with 19 bases between. From germline, CDR1 is SGHNT and CDR2 YYREEE (reference sequence). The CDR3 has 15 amino acids. The chain's CDR3 is CASAPEGGNTYEQYF. CDR3 DNA sequence: TGTGCCAGCGCGCCGGAGGGCGGGAACACCTACGAGCAGTACTTC.

V usage is TRBV5-3 and J usage is TRBJ2-7; 9 bases align to TRBD1. TRBV5-3 is an open reading frame whose function is uncertain. This CDR3 is built from 15 residues. The trim removed 9 bases at V and 5 bases at J, leaving 15 bases unmatched. The CDR3 spells CATIRFLGQGNEQYF. CDR3 DNA sequence: TGTGCCACAATACGGTTCTTGGGACAGGGTAACGAGCAGTACTTC.

This clone has only a few counts. The chain uses TRBV28 and TRBJ2-2, with 9 bases aligning to TRBD2. The length of the CDR3 is 14 residues. CDR1 is MDHEN and CDR2 is SYDVKM in the germline V gene. Trimming removed 10 bases from V and 3 bases from J; junction bases left unmatched: 6. CDR3 sequence: CATLAGWDTGELFF. The CDR3 nucleotides are TGTGCCACCCTAGCGGGATGGGACACCGGGGAGCTGTTTTTT.

The DNA for the CDR3 is TGTGCCAGCTCACCACCTCCAGGCCGCGGCACCGGGGAGCTGTTTTTT. This translates into CASSPPPGRGTGELFF. The rearrangement links TRBV18 to TRBJ2-2, with D uncertain. CDR3 length equals 16 residues. The germline gives CDR1 KGHSH, CDR2 LQKENI. Trimming shortened V by 0 bases and J by 4 bases, and 12 bases separated the two germline ends.

The chain recombines TRBV6-1 with TRBJ1-5; D is possibly TRBD1 (6 bases). V gave up 7 bases and J gave up 9 bases, with 22 bases separating them. Germline loops: CDR1 MNHNS, CDR2 SASEGT. CDR3 length equals 15 residues. CDR3 region: CASNVDRTSGRPQHF. The CDR3, as DNA: TGTGCCAGCAATGTTGACAGGACCTCCGGGCGGCCCCAGCATTTT.

The gene calls are TRBV18 and TRBJ2-7; TRBD2 agrees at 8 bases. This CDR3 has 17 amino acids. CDR1 and CDR2 from the germline V gene are KGHSH and LQKENI. Trimming took 6 bases from V and 0 from J; bases not matched to a gene: 13. Here the CDR3 reads CASSPLPLSGSSYEQYF. In DNA form, the CDR3 reads TGTGCCAGCTCCCCCCTCCCCTTGAGCGGGAGCTCCTACGAGCAGTACTTC.

The CDR3 region has the DNA TGCGCCAGCAGCTCGGGGACAGCGAACCATGGCTACACCTTC. Translation gives CASSSGTANHGYTF. This sequence joins TRBV5-1 and TRBJ1-2, with 7 nucleotides matching TRBD1. The CDR3 is made up of 14 amino acids. Per the germline V gene, CDR1 is SGHRS and CDR2 is YFSETQ. V lost 3 bases to trimming and J lost 6 bases; unmatched junction nucleotides: 8.

This chain joins TRBV7-2 and TRBJ1-3; tentative D call: TRBD1 (5 bases). This CDR3 has 16 residues. Germline V lookup: CDR1 SGHTA, CDR2 FQGNSA. Trimming removed 5 bases at V and 4 bases at J, with 18 bases between. The CDR3 loop is CASSRGRAPLGNTIYF. DNA of the CDR3: TGTGCCAGCAGCAGGGGACGGGCGCCTCTAGGAAACACCATATATTTT.

This chain uses TRBV5-4 with TRBJ2-2, with TRBD1 identical over 10 bases. Germline lookup yields CDR1 SGHNT and CDR2 YYREEE (reference sequence). This CDR3 is 14 amino acids long. V trimming: 4 bases; J trimming: 7 bases; junction bases outside the gene matches: 4. The CDR3, as DNA: TGTGCCAGCAGCCGACAGGGGGCGATCGGGGAGCTGTTTTTT. This encodes CASSRQGAIGELFF.